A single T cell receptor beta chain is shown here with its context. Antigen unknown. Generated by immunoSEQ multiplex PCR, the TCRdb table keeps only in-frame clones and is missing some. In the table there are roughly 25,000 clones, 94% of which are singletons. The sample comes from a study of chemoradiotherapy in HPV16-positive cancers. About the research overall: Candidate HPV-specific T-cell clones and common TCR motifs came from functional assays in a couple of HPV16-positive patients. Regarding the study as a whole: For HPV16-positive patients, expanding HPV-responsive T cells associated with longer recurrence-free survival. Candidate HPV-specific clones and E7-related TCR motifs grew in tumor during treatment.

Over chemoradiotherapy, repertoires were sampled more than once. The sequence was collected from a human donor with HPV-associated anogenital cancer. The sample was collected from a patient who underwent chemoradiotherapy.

The CDR3 bases are TGTGCCAGTAGTCCCGAGAAGGGGAGTTATAGCAATCAGCCCCAGCATTTT. This encodes CASSPEKGSYSNQPQHF. The chain couples TRBV19 to TRBJ1-5; D may be TRBD1 (5 bases). In germline, CDR1 is LNHDA, CDR2 SQIVND (reference sequence). This CDR3 has 17 amino acids. V was clipped by 5 bases and J by 0 bases, with 17 bases between them. Using reference TRBV19 and TRBJ1-5 for the parts outside the CDR3, the full variable domain is DGGITQSPKYLFRKEGQNVTLSCEQNLNHDAMYWYRQDPGQGLRLIYYSQIVNDFQKGDIAEGYSVSREKKESFPLTVTSAQKNPTAFYLCASSPEKGSYSNQPQHFGDGTRLSIL.